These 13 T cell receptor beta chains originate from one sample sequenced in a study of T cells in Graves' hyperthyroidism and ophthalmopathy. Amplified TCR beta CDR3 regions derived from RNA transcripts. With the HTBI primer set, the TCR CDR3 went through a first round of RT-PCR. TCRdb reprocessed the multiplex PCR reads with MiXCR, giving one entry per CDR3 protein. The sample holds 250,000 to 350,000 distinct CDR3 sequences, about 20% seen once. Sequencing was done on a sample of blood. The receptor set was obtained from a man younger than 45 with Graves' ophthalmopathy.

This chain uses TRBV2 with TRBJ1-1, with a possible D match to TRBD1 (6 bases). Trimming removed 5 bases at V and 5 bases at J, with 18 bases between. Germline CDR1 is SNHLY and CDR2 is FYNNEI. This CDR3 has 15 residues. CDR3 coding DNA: TGTGCCAGCAGTTTGCCGATGGGGGGGCGGACTGAAGCTTTCTTT. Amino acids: CASSLPMGGRTEAFF.

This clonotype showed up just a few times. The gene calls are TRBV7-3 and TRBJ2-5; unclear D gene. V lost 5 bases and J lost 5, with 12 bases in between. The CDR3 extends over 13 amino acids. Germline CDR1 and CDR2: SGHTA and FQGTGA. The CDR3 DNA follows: TGTGCCAGCAGCCCTGACCCAAGGGAGACCCAGTACTTC. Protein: CASSPDPRETQYF.

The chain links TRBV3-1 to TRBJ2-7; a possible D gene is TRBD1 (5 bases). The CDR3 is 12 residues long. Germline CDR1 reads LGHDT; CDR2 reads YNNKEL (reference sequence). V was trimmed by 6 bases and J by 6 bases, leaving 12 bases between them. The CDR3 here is CASSRQTSEQYF. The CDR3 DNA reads TGTGCCAGCAGTAGACAGACCTCCGAGCAGTACTTC.

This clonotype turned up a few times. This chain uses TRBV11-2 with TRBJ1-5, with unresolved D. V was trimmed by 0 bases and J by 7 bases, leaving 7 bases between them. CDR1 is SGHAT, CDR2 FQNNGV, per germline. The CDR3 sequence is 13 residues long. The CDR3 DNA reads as TGTGCCAGCAGCTTAGATACAGTCCAGCCCCAGCATTTT. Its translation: CASSLDTVQPQHF.

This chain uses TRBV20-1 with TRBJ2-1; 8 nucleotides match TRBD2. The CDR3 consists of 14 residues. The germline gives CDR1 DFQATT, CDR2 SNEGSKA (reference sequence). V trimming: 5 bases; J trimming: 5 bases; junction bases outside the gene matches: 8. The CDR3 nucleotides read TGCAGTGCTTACGGGACTAGTGGGGACAATGAGCAGTTCTTC. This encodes CSAYGTSGDNEQFF.

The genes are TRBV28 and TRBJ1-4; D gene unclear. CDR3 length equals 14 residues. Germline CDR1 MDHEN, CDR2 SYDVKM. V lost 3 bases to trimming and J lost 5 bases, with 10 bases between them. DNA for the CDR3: TGTGCCAGCAGTTTTCAGTTGGGGAATGAAAAACTGTTTTTT. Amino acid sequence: CASSFQLGNEKLFF.

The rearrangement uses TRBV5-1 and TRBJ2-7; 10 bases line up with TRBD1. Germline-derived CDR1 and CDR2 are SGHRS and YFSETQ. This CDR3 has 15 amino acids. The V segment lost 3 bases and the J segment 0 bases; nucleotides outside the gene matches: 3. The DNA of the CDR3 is TGCGCCAGCAGCTGGGGACAGGGGAGCTCCTACGAGCAGTACTTC. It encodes CASSWGQGSSYEQYF.

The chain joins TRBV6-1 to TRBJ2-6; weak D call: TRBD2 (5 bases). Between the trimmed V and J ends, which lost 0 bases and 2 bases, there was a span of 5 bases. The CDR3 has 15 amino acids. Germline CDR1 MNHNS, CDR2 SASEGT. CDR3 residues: CASSEAGAGANVLTF. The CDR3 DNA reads TGTGCCAGCAGTGAAGCGGGAGCTGGGGCCAACGTCCTGACTTTC.

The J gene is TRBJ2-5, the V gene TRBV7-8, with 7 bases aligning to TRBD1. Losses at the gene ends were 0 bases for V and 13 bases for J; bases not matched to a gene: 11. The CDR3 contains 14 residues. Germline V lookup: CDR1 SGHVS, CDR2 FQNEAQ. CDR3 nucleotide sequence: TGTGCCAGCAGCTTAGCGGGTTCAGGGGGACCAGGGTACTTC. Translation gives CASSLAGSGGPGYF.

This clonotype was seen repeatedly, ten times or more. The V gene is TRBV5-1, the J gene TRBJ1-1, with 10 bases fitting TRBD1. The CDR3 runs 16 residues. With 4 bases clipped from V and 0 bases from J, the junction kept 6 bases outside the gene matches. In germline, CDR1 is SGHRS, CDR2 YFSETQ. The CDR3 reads CASSPDRGRVNTEAFF. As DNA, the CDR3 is TGCGCCAGCAGCCCCGACAGGGGGCGGGTGAACACTGAAGCTTTCTTT.

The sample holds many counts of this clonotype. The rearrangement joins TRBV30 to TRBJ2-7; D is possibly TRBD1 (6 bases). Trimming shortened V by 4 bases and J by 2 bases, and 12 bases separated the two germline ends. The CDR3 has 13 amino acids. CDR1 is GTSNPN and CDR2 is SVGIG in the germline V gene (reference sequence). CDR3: CAWTRDIPYEQYF. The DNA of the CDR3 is TGTGCCTGGACCCGGGACATTCCCTACGAGCAGTACTTC.

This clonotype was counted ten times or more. The CDR3 here is CASSQGQINYGYTF. The CDR3 DNA follows: TGTGCCAGCAGCCAAGGACAGATTAACTATGGCTACACCTTC. The rearrangement uses TRBV3-1 and TRBJ1-2, with a tentative D call TRBD1 (5 bases). Germline V lookup: CDR1 LGHDT, CDR2 YNNKEL (reference sequence). Between the trimmed V and J ends, which lost 1 base and 1 base, there was a span of 7 bases. The CDR3 totals 14 residues.

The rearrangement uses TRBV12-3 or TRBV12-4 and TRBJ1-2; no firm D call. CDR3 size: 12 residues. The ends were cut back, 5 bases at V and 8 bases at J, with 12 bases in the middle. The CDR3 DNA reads TGTGCCAGCAGTCAAGAGACTTGGGGCTACACCTTC. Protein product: CASSQETWGYTF.